This TCR beta chain was identified during a study of blood T cell repertoires in COVID-19. The CDR3 is 15 amino acids. Trimming took off 2 bases at V and 6 bases at J, with 17 bases between the two ends. Germline loops: CDR1 MNHEY, CDR2 SVGAGI. Using immunoSEQ multiplex PCR, the repertoire was profiled, and TCRdb retains in-frame clones only, with some absent. The data hold more than 150,000 clones, with 89% observed a single time. The V gene is TRBV6-5, the J gene TRBJ2-7; D call uncertain. The sequence came from a man between 35 and 55 years old with acute or convalescent COVID-19. Sequenced sample: peripheral blood. CDR3 DNA: TGTGCCAGCAGTTACGGCATTCGCGGTCCGGGCGAGCAGTACTTC. Encoded protein: CASSYGIRGPGEQYF.